A single sample gave rise to the 15 T cell receptor beta chains below, sequenced in a study of shared clonotypes between healthy human individuals (dated by TCRdb to the early 2020s). Libraries were made using the immunoSEQ multiplex PCR assay. The source is immuneACCESS, and TCRdb retained only in-frame sequences with V and J called. Part of the clones is not carried over; for the studies checked, unresolved V genes explain less than half of this, and the remainder is unexplained. The sample table records roughly 300,000 clones; roughly 80% of these occur just once. The ten top clones hold about 10% of the sample. Specimen: memory CD4+ T cells sorted from blood. The cell subset or site label corresponds to: CD45RA-negative fraction. All receptors come from a man younger than 45 in good health.

This clone was recorded at least ten times. The chain joins TRBV7-2 to TRBJ2-1; 10 bases are shared with TRBD1. The CDR3 has 17 residues. The germline V gene has CDR1 SGHTA and CDR2 FQGNSA. The junction had 9 bases not matched to a gene; V was cut back by 0 bases and J by 7 bases. CDR3 nucleotide sequence: TGTGCCAGCAGCTTAGCGGACGGACAGGGGGAGAGTAATGAGCAGTTCTTC. This codes for CASSLADGQGESNEQFF. The full variable domain, with the rest looked up from reference TRBV7-2 and TRBJ2-1, is GAGVSQSPSNKVTEKGKDVELRCDPISGHTALYWYRQSLGQGLEFLIYFQGNSAPDKSGLPSDRFSAERTGGSVSTLTIQRTQQEDSAVYLCASSLADGQGESNEQFFGPGTRLTVL.

In its sample, this clone was seen once. V is TRBV6-1 and J is TRBJ2-2; tentative D call: TRBD2 (6 bases). This CDR3 contains 16 residues. Germline CDR1 and CDR2: MNHNS and SASEGT. V shed 6 bases and J shed 3 bases, with 17 bases lying between them. The CDR3 sequence is CASREYDRGYTGELFF. CDR3 bases: TGTGCCAGCAGGGAATACGACCGGGGGTACACCGGGGAGCTGTTTTTT.

The chain has TRBV27 and TRBJ1-5, with 8 bases identical to TRBD1. The CDR3 loop spans 17 amino acids. Trimming took 6 bases from V and 0 from J; bases not matched to a gene: 10. Germline loops: CDR1 MNHEY, CDR2 SMNVEV (reference sequence). DNA for the CDR3: TGTGCCAGCAGCCGGACAGGGCTTTCTTATAGCAATCAGCCCCAGCATTTT. It encodes CASSRTGLSYSNQPQHF.

This chain connects TRBV7-8 to TRBJ2-7; D call uncertain. The germline V and J ends were trimmed by 1 base and 6 bases, with 13 bases remaining between them. Germline V gives CDR1 SGHVS, CDR2 FQNEAQ. This CDR3 is 14 amino acids long. CDR3 sequence: CASSLGGPLSEQYF. CDR3 in DNA: TGTGCCAGCAGCTTAGGGGGTCCCCTCAGCGAGCAGTACTTC. Drawing the rest from reference TRBV7-8 and TRBJ2-7, the complete variable domain is GAGVSQSPRYKVAKRGQDVALRCDPISGHVSLFWYQQALGQGPEFLTYFQNEAQLDKSGLPSDRFFAERPEGSVSTLKIQRTQQEDSAVYLCASSLGGPLSEQYFGPGTRLTVT.

This sequence joins TRBV15 and TRBJ1-4; the D is unclear. Germline V CDR1 and CDR2: LNHNV, YYDKDF (reference sequence). Trimming cost V 0 bases and J 8 bases, with 10 bases left between them. The CDR3 has 14 residues. For the CDR3, the DNA is TGTGCCACCAGCAGAGATCTGGGCAACGAAAAACTGTTTTTT. This gives the protein CATSRDLGNEKLFF. The variable domain in full, with the rest retrieved from reference TRBV15 and TRBJ1-4, is DAMVIQNPRYQVTQFGKPVTLSCSQTLNHNVMYWYQQKSSQAPKLLFHYYDKDFNNEADTPDNFQSRRPNTSFCFLDIRSPGLGDTAMYLCATSRDLGNEKLFFGSGTQLSVL.

The table lists this clone with a few counts. The chain uses TRBV19 and TRBJ1-5, with D tentatively TRBD1 (6 bases). The CDR3 loop spans 13 amino acids. The V gene lost 7 bases and the J gene lost 3 bases, with 10 bases spanning the gap. The germline V gene encodes CDR1 LNHDA and CDR2 SQIVND (reference sequence). As DNA, the CDR3 is TGTGCCAGTAACCGGGACACCAATCAGCCCCAGCATTTT. This gives the protein CASNRDTNQPQHF.

The chain has TRBV7-3 and TRBJ2-2; possibly TRBD2 for D (6 bases). The CDR3 extends over 15 amino acids. Germline V gene data show CDR1 as SGHTA and CDR2 as FQGTGA. The ends were cut back, 4 bases at V and 4 bases at J, with 13 bases in the middle. CDR3 protein: CASSSGLTATGELFF. CDR3 coding DNA: TGTGCCAGCAGCTCGGGACTGACGGCCACCGGGGAGCTGTTTTTT.

This clone was recorded once. The genes are TRBV4-3 and TRBJ1-1, with no clear D. The CDR3 length is 13 residues. Trimming left V 4 bases short and J 0 bases short, with 6 bases between. Per the germline V gene, CDR1 is LGHNA and CDR2 is YSLEER. CDR3 DNA: TGCGCCAGCAGCCGCGAATTGAACACTGAAGCTTTCTTT. It specifies CASSRELNTEAFF.

CDR3 sequence: CASSRGQQETQYF. CDR3 DNA sequence: TGTGCCAGCAGCCGGGGACAGCAAGAGACCCAGTACTTC. This sequence joins TRBV7-8 and TRBJ2-5, with 7 bases that match TRBD1. Germline CDR1 and CDR2: SGHVS and FQNEAQ. The CDR3 has 13 residues. V was pared by 5 bases and J by 2 bases, with 2 bases of the junction left unmatched.

This chain uses TRBV18 with TRBJ2-7; no clear D gene. CDR1 is KGHSH and CDR2 is LQKENI in the germline V gene. The CDR3 runs to 13 residues. Deletions cut 3 bases from V and 3 bases from J, with 9 bases between. As DNA, the CDR3 is TGTGCCAGCTCACCGTCACTAAACTACGAGCAGTACTTC. Amino acid sequence: CASSPSLNYEQYF.

The chain recombines TRBV27 with TRBJ2-7; TRBD2 matches at 7 bases. Germline CDR1 and CDR2: MNHEY and SMNVEV (reference sequence). The ends lost 5 bases at V and 7 bases at J; junction bases unmatched: 8. The CDR3 has 13 residues. CDR3 residues: CASSPAGVGEQYF. The CDR3 DNA reads as TGTGCCAGCAGTCCGGCGGGGGTGGGGGAGCAGTACTTC.

The V gene is TRBV15, the J gene TRBJ2-6; D unclear. CDR3 size: 16 residues. Trimming pared 1 base from V and 0 bases from J, leaving 7 bases between. Germline V gene lookup returns CDR1 LNHNV and CDR2 YYDKDF (reference sequence). The CDR3 sequence is CATSRGKGSGANVLTF. CDR3 in DNA: TGTGCCACCAGCAGAGGAAAGGGCTCTGGGGCCAACGTCCTGACTTTC. The entire variable domain, with the rest obtained from reference TRBV15 and TRBJ2-6, is as follows: DAMVIQNPRYQVTQFGKPVTLSCSQTLNHNVMYWYQQKSSQAPKLLFHYYDKDFNNEADTPDNFQSRRPNTSFCFLDIRSPGLGDTAMYLCATSRGKGSGANVLTFGAGSRLTVL.

The chain uses TRBV6-6 and TRBJ1-1; 9 nucleotides line up with TRBD1. V shed 7 bases, J shed 4 bases, and the junction held 13 bases outside the gene matches. Germline V gene data show CDR1 as MNHNY and CDR2 as SVGAGI (reference sequence). There are 16 residues in the CDR3. CDR3 nucleotide sequence: TGTGCCAGCACCTCGAGGGGGACAGGGTCCCGCACTGAAGCTTTCTTT. The encoded protein is CASTSRGTGSRTEAFF.

As for this clone: A clone one base away is much larger, so this may be a read error. The chain joins TRBV7-3 to TRBJ2-1, with 11 bases that match TRBD2. CDR3 length: 15 amino acids. Trimming at V came to 5 bases and at J to 5 bases, leaving 5 bases not matched to a gene. CDR1 and CDR2 (germline): SGHTA, FQGTGA. The CDR3 coding sequence is TGTGCCAGCAGCGTAAGACTAGCGGGACACAATGAGCAGTTCTTC. This sequence encodes CASSVRLAGHNEQFF.

In the case of this clone: Within the sample, other DNA sequences also encode this same CDR3. The chain employs TRBV28 and TRBJ2-6, with no clear D. The germline V gene has CDR1 MDHEN and CDR2 SYDVKM. The CDR3 loop spans 12 amino acids. Trimming removed 6 bases at V and 2 bases at J, with 2 bases between. CDR3 in DNA: TGTGCCAGCAGGGCTGGGGCCAACGTCCTGACTTTC. This gives the protein CASRAGANVLTF.